Presented here are 32 T cell receptor beta chains from one specimen sequenced in a study of shared clonotypes between healthy human individuals. Naive-designated CD8 cells lacked CD45RO, were positively enriched for CCR7, and omitted terminally differentiated effector memory CD45RA+ cells. TCRdb keeps only in-frame clones here, not all; method: immunoSEQ multiplex PCR. This sample carries about 2 million clones, over 85% of them seen once, and the ten largest clones take roughly 1%. The material sequenced was naive CD8+ T cells sorted from blood. The receptors stem from a man younger than 30 in good health.

V is TRBV5-6 and J is TRBJ1-1, with a possible D match to TRBD1 (5 bases). Trimming cost V 2 bases and J 11 bases, with 16 bases left between them. CDR1 SGHDT and CDR2 YYEEEE come from the germline V gene. The CDR3 has 13 amino acids. CDR3 nucleotides: TGTGCCAGCAGCTTTGGGACCCCCGATAGGGCTTTCTTT. Its protein product is CASSFGTPDRAFF.

The chain has TRBV27 and TRBJ2-3; either TRBD1 or TRBD2 may supply D (6 bases each). V was cut by 8 bases and J by 0 bases, with 15 bases left in between. Germline V gene lookup returns CDR1 MNHEY and CDR2 SMNVEV (reference sequence). CDR3 length: 15 amino acids. The chain's CDR3 is CASSSRGDSTDTQYF. The CDR3 DNA reads as TGTGCCAGCTCGAGTAGGGGGGACAGCACAGATACGCAGTATTTT.

This chain uses TRBV6-6 with TRBJ1-1; tentative D call: TRBD1 (6 bases). V was shortened by 7 bases and J by 0 bases, with 15 bases between the two germline ends. The CDR3 has 15 amino acids. CDR1 is MNHNY, CDR2 SVGAGI, per germline (reference sequence). The CDR3 here is CASTTWDTMNTEAFF. In DNA form, the CDR3 reads TGTGCCAGCACCACGTGGGACACGATGAACACTGAAGCTTTCTTT.

This chain links TRBV27 with TRBJ2-5; D gene uncertain. The V and J ends lost 3 bases and 4 bases respectively, with 9 bases between them. This CDR3 region has 13 residues. Germline CDR1 and CDR2: MNHEY and SMNVEV (reference sequence). The chain's CDR3 is CASSFGHRETQYF. The CDR3 coding sequence is TGTGCCAGCAGTTTCGGGCACCGAGAGACCCAGTACTTC.

V usage is TRBV7-8 and J usage is TRBJ2-3; no reliable D call. Trimming stripped 1 base from V and 0 bases from J, with 8 bases between. The germline V gene encodes CDR1 SGHVS and CDR2 FQNEAQ. CDR3 length: 15 amino acids. Here the CDR3 DNA reads TGTGCCAGCAGCTTAGGACTTCAAAGCACAGATACGCAGTATTTT. It yields the protein CASSLGLQSTDTQYF.

The rearrangement joins TRBV2 to TRBJ2-3, with unresolved D. V was pared by 8 bases and J by 4 bases, with 16 bases between. The CDR3 is 14 residues long. Germline loops: CDR1 SNHLY, CDR2 FYNNEI. The CDR3 nucleotides read TGTGCCAGCGGCGTGGCAAAGGGCTCAGATACGCAGTATTTT. Translation: CASGVAKGSDTQYF. The full variable domain, its missing parts supplied by reference TRBV2 and TRBJ2-3, is EPEVTQTPSHQVTQMGQEVILRCVPISNHLYFYWYRQILGQKVEFLVSFYNNEISEKSEIFDDQFSVERPDGSNFTLKIRSTKLEDSAMYFCASGVAKGSDTQYFGPGTRLTVL.

The gene calls are TRBV7-9 and TRBJ2-2, with TRBD2 as a possible D gene (5 bases). CDR1 SEHNR and CDR2 FQNEAQ come from the germline V gene (reference sequence). The CDR3 sequence is 16 residues long. Trimming removed 5 bases at V and 2 bases at J, with 15 bases between. The CDR3 region has the DNA TGTGCCAGCAGCCCCCGGGAAGGCCCTAACACCGGGGAGCTGTTTTTT. The encoded protein is CASSPREGPNTGELFF.

V is TRBV13 and J is TRBJ2-2; 8 bases map to TRBD1. Looked up from germline, CDR1 is PRHDT and CDR2 is FYEKMQ (reference sequence). This CDR3 contains 16 residues. After removal of 4 bases from V and 4 bases from J, the junction contained 8 bases not matched to a gene. The CDR3 region is CASSYRTGKGTGELFF. As DNA, the CDR3 is TGTGCCAGCAGCTACCGGACAGGGAAGGGCACCGGGGAGCTGTTTTTT.

The chain links TRBV30 to TRBJ1-2, with 11 positions matching TRBD1. J gave up 4 bases and V 2 bases, and 9 bases lay outside the gene matches. Germline CDR1 and CDR2: GTSNPN and SVGIG (reference sequence). The CDR3 loop spans 16 amino acids. DNA of the CDR3: TGTGCCTGGAGTCCCATAATGGGACAGGGGGGCTATGGCTACACCTTC. Its translation: CAWSPIMGQGGYGYTF.

This chain joins TRBV27 and TRBJ2-2; D is undetermined. Germline CDR1 and CDR2: MNHEY and SMNVEV (reference sequence). The CDR3 runs to 15 residues. The V gene lost 6 bases and the J gene lost 2 bases, with 13 bases spanning the gap. Here the CDR3 reads CASSKIEENTGELFF. CDR3 nucleotide sequence: TGTGCCAGCAGCAAGATCGAAGAAAACACCGGGGAGCTGTTTTTT.

The rearrangement links TRBV6-5 to TRBJ1-2, with 8 bases aligning to TRBD1. Germline V gene lookup returns CDR1 MNHEY and CDR2 SVGAGI. V shed 3 bases and J 8 bases; nucleotides not matched to a gene: 8. The CDR3 contains 14 residues. The CDR3 sequence is CASSYLDRGGGYTF. DNA for the CDR3: TGTGCCAGCAGTTATCTCGACAGGGGCGGCGGCTACACCTTC.

The rearrangement uses TRBV13 and TRBJ2-1, with D possibly being TRBD1 or TRBD2 (5 bases each). The V and J ends lost 2 bases and 2 bases respectively, with 10 bases between them. Germline V gene lookup returns CDR1 PRHDT and CDR2 FYEKMQ (reference sequence). The CDR3 contains 15 residues. CDR3 sequence (DNA): TGTGCCAGCAGCTTAAGCGAGGGGACCTACAATGAGCAGTTCTTC. It encodes CASSLSEGTYNEQFF.

J is TRBJ1-1 and V is TRBV4-1; D perhaps matches TRBD1 (5 bases). The CDR3 has 15 residues. Germline V lookup: CDR1 MGHRA, CDR2 YSYEKL. Trimming took off 2 bases at V and 4 bases at J, with 14 bases between the two ends. The CDR3 DNA reads as TGCGCCAGCAGCCAACAGATTCAGGGTGGCACTGAAGCTTTCTTT. This gives the protein CASSQQIQGGTEAFF.

J is TRBJ1-2 and V is TRBV12-2; the listed D gene, TRBD1, was not tested against the DNA. TRBV12-2 is assigned pseudogene status. CDR3 length: 15 amino acids. This CDR3 is CASRPGPSQGSGYTF. For the CDR3, the DNA is TGTGCAAGTCGCCCAGGACCTTCACAGGGATCCGGCTACACCTTC.

This clone came up once. CDR3 amino acids: CASSDPGQLYNEQFF. CDR3 DNA sequence: TGTGCCAGCAGCGATCCGGGACAGCTATACAATGAGCAGTTCTTC. The chain uses TRBV7-9 and TRBJ2-1, with 7 bases fitting TRBD1. The germline V gene has CDR1 SEHNR and CDR2 FQNEAQ (reference sequence). This CDR3 spans 15 amino acids. Trimming cost V 5 bases and J 4 bases; bases outside gene matches: 8.

The chain carries TRBV6-1 and TRBJ2-3; D is unclear. The ends were cut back, 4 bases at V and 3 bases at J, with 8 bases in the middle. This CDR3 has 13 amino acids. Germline CDR1 is MNHNS and CDR2 is SASEGT. The CDR3 region has the DNA TGTGCCAGCAGTGCCCCAGAGACAGATACGCAGTATTTT. This encodes CASSAPETDTQYF.

V usage is TRBV5-3 and J usage is TRBJ2-3; 7 positions agree with TRBD2. TRBV5-3 is placed among ORFs of uncertain function. CDR3 length equals 16 residues. V gave up 1 base and J gave up 5 bases; unmatched junction bases: 10. The CDR3 DNA sequence: TGTGCCAGAAGCTTGCGTCCAGCGGGATGTGAAGATACGCAGTATTTT. Protein product: CARSLRPAGCEDTQYF.

As regards this clone: Within the sample, other DNA sequences also encode this same CDR3. The rearrangement links TRBV27 to TRBJ1-1; D is perhaps TRBD1 (5 bases). Trimming cost V 5 bases and J 5 bases, with 6 bases left between them. CDR1 MNHEY and CDR2 SMNVEV come from the germline V gene (reference sequence). The CDR3 is 11 amino acids. The CDR3 DNA sequence: TGTGCCAGCAGTGAGGGGACTGAAGCTTTCTTT. Translation: CASSEGTEAFF.

As concerns this clone: Other DNA sequences in this sample translate to the same CDR3. This chain uses TRBV27 with TRBJ1-2, with D hard to call. Per the germline V gene, CDR1 is MNHEY and CDR2 is SMNVEV (reference sequence). V lost 2 bases and J 4 bases, leaving 8 bases between the germline ends. The CDR3 length is 13 residues. CDR3 sequence: CASSLTGFYGYTF. The CDR3 DNA reads TGTGCCAGCAGTTTAACCGGGTTCTATGGCTACACCTTC.

On this clone: Other DNA sequences of this sample code for an identical CDR3. CDR3 region: CASSLTGSYEQYF. CDR3 coding DNA: TGTGCCAGCAGTTTGACAGGGTCCTACGAGCAGTACTTC. The chain combines TRBV28 with TRBJ2-7, with 7 bases fitting TRBD1. Germline-derived CDR1 and CDR2 are MDHEN and SYDVKM. V was clipped by 3 bases and J by 1 base; unmatched bases: 0. The CDR3 loop spans 13 amino acids.

V usage is TRBV27 and J usage is TRBJ2-7; no clear D gene. The CDR3 is made up of 15 amino acids. The germline V gene encodes CDR1 MNHEY and CDR2 SMNVEV (reference sequence). Deletions cut 6 bases from V and 0 bases from J, with 15 bases between. The CDR3, as DNA: TGTGCCAGCAGCCCGGTTGGAGAAAGCTCCTACGAGCAGTACTTC. Translation gives CASSPVGESSYEQYF.

Only a few counts were recorded for this clone. The chain joins TRBV7-8 to TRBJ1-5; D remains unclear. CDR1 SGHVS and CDR2 FQNEAQ come from the germline V gene. This CDR3 has 15 amino acids. V was cut by 1 base and J by 0 bases, with 7 bases left in between. CDR3 loop: CASSLGEYSNQPQHF. The CDR3, as DNA: TGTGCCAGCAGCTTAGGAGAGTATAGCAATCAGCCCCAGCATTTT.

The chain couples TRBV7-2 to TRBJ1-3; D perhaps matches TRBD1 (6 bases). CDR1 is SGHTA and CDR2 is FQGNSA in the germline V gene. The CDR3 runs 19 residues. Trimming pared 2 bases from V and 1 base from J, leaving 21 bases between. The CDR3: CASSLSFKLGGRSGNTIYF. Written as DNA, the CDR3 is TGTGCCAGCAGCTTAAGTTTTAAGTTGGGGGGCAGGTCTGGAAACACCATATATTTT.

The chain employs TRBV2 and TRBJ2-7, with D maybe TRBD1 (6 bases). V was clipped by 6 bases and J by 1 base, with 10 bases between them. Germline lookup yields CDR1 SNHLY and CDR2 FYNNEI. The CDR3 covers 13 residues. The CDR3 DNA sequence: TGTGCCAGCAGAGTGGACAGTTCCTACGAGCAGTACTTC. Translated, it gives CASRVDSSYEQYF.

The rearrangement links TRBV6-1 to TRBJ1-5; D call uncertain. The CDR3 totals 15 residues. V lost 1 base and J lost 5, with 12 bases in between. In germline, CDR1 is MNHNS, CDR2 SASEGT. CDR3 in DNA: TGTGCCAGCAGTGAAGTGGACTTATCCGATCAGCCCCAGCATTTT. Protein sequence: CASSEVDLSDQPQHF.

V gene TRBV6-5 combines with J gene TRBJ2-1; a possible D gene is TRBD1 (6 bases). Germline loops: CDR1 MNHEY, CDR2 SVGAGI. The CDR3 runs 14 residues. The ends were cut back, 5 bases at V and 4 bases at J, with 12 bases in the middle. CDR3 DNA sequence: TGTGCCAGCAGTCCATCACAGGGTTACAATGAGCAGTTCTTC. Its protein product is CASSPSQGYNEQFF.

The gene calls are TRBV28 and TRBJ2-7; 9 nucleotides align to TRBD1. The germline gives CDR1 MDHEN, CDR2 SYDVKM. The V gene end was trimmed by 7 bases and the J gene end by 4 bases; junction bases not matched to a gene: 11. This CDR3 has 15 residues. CDR3 DNA: TGTGCCAGCATCCCAACAGGGGGCTTTTTTTACGAGCAGTACTTC. Residues: CASIPTGGFFYEQYF.

The chain couples TRBV7-2 to TRBJ1-1; 7 positions agree with TRBD1. Trimming cost V 5 bases and J 7 bases; bases outside gene matches: 10. The length of the CDR3 is 14 residues. Germline CDR1 is SGHTA and CDR2 is FQGNSA. CDR3 in amino acids: CASSLLRQGGEAFF. In DNA form, the CDR3 reads TGTGCCAGCAGCCTACTCCGACAGGGTGGTGAAGCTTTCTTT.

This clone came up once. V and J are TRBV2 and TRBJ2-2; D may be TRBD2 (5 bases). Germline CDR1 reads SNHLY; CDR2 reads FYNNEI. CDR3 length equals 15 residues. V lost 7 bases and J lost 4, with 16 bases in between. The CDR3 region has the DNA TGTGCCAGCACTCCCTCAGCGGCGAGCACCGGGGAGCTGTTTTTT. Protein: CASTPSAASTGELFF.

V gene TRBV27 combines with J gene TRBJ2-7, with D unresolved. The CDR3 covers 13 residues. Germline CDR1 reads MNHEY; CDR2 reads SMNVEV (reference sequence). Trimming took off 6 bases at V and 2 bases at J, with 11 bases between the two ends. As DNA, the CDR3 is TGTGCCAGCAGCCGGCTCGTGCCCTACGAGCAGTACTTC. It yields the protein CASSRLVPYEQYF.

This sequence joins TRBV5-1 and TRBJ2-7, with TRBD1 matching 7 bases. Germline lookup yields CDR1 SGHRS and CDR2 YFSETQ. This CDR3 is built from 12 residues. V gave up 1 base and J gave up 6 bases; unmatched junction bases: 1. The CDR3 here is CASSLRGREQYF. CDR3 sequence (DNA): TGCGCCAGCAGCTTGAGGGGGCGCGAGCAGTACTTC.

This clone was seen a single time. The chain has TRBV7-9 and TRBJ2-3, with no clear D. V lost 4 bases and J lost 7, with 24 bases in between. CDR3 length: 17 residues. Germline CDR1 SEHNR, CDR2 FQNEAQ (reference sequence). CDR3 sequence (DNA): TGTGCCAGCAGCTCACCTTCCGGGCTAGTCCCACCCCATACGCAGTATTTT. It encodes CASSSPSGLVPPHTQYF.